What follows are 13 T cell receptor beta chains derived from one specimen sequenced in a study of T cells after yellow fever vaccination. TCRdb re-analysed the 5' RACE reads in MiXCR, keeping a single row per CDR3 protein. The table records about 260,000 distinct CDR3 sequences, 3.6% of them present only once. The sequencing here drew on PBMCs, taken 15 days after the yellow fever booster vaccination. These receptors originate from a man between 18 and 35 years old who received the YFV17D yellow fever vaccine.

This chain joins TRBV13 and TRBJ2-4, with TRBD2 as a possible D gene (5 bases). The CDR3 contains 13 residues. The germline V gene encodes CDR1 PRHDT and CDR2 FYEKMQ (reference sequence). Trimming left V 5 bases short and J 7 bases short, with 12 bases between. The CDR3 nucleotides are TGTGCCAGCAGCCTCGCCACGGGGAACATTCAGTACTTC. It encodes CASSLATGNIQYF.

This clonotype was seen ten or more times. The rearrangement uses TRBV7-9 and TRBJ1-2; D is perhaps TRBD1 (5 bases). The germline gives CDR1 SEHNR, CDR2 FQNEAQ (reference sequence). The CDR3 consists of 15 residues. V was shortened by 4 bases and J by 6 bases, with 18 bases between the two germline ends. The CDR3, as DNA: TGTGCCAGCAGCTCCGGGGGACCGGAGAGGGATGGCTACACCTTC. Amino acid sequence: CASSSGGPERDGYTF.

This clonotype was found many times. The rearrangement joins TRBV27 to TRBJ2-1; D not resolved. Germline V gene lookup returns CDR1 MNHEY and CDR2 SMNVEV (reference sequence). V gave up 1 base and J gave up 0 bases, with 10 bases separating them. The CDR3 sequence is 16 residues long. CDR3 nucleotides: TGTGCCAGCAGTTTATATTCGGCGTCCTCCTACAATGAGCAGTTCTTC. Protein: CASSLYSASSYNEQFF.

This clonotype was seen ten or more times. The chain is built from TRBV12-3 or TRBV12-4 and TRBJ2-7; D is unclear. CDR3 size: 14 residues. Trimming took 3 bases from V and 4 from J, leaving 13 bases between them. The CDR3 loop is CASSLAGSRYEQYF. Written as DNA, the CDR3 is TGTGCCAGCAGTTTGGCTGGCTCTCGTTACGAGCAGTACTTC.

This clonotype was observed at least ten times. The chain joins TRBV10-3 to TRBJ2-1, with 9 bases lining up with TRBD1. The ends lost 10 bases at V and 3 bases at J; junction bases unmatched: 16. Germline V gene lookup returns CDR1 ENHRY and CDR2 SYGVKD. The CDR3 length is 17 residues. As DNA, the CDR3 is TGTGCCAGCACGATTGACTTACAGGGGGCATTCTACAATGAGCAGTTCTTC. Protein: CASTIDLQGAFYNEQFF.

This clonotype was seen ten or more times. J is TRBJ2-7 and V is TRBV20-1, with D unclear. Trimming took 4 bases from V and 0 from J, leaving 10 bases between them. Germline V gives CDR1 DFQATT, CDR2 SNEGSKA (reference sequence). The CDR3 spans 13 residues. DNA of the CDR3: TGCAGTGCTACAACCAGGAGCTCCTACGAGCAGTACGTC. Translation gives CSATTRSSYEQYV.

This clonotype appeared many times. CDR3 in DNA: TGTGCCAGCAGCGGAGAAGGAAGGCCCCTCCACTTT. It codes for CASSGEGRPLHF. The chain employs TRBV9 and TRBJ1-6, with D uncertain. The V end was cut by 3 bases, the J end by 13 bases, with 11 bases between. CDR3 size: 12 residues. Germline CDR1 SGDLS, CDR2 YYNGEE.

This clonotype appeared many times. This chain joins TRBV7-6 and TRBJ2-5, with 8 bases fitting TRBD2. The CDR3 runs to 14 residues. CDR1 is SGHVS, CDR2 FNYEAQ, per germline. The J segment lost 5 bases and the V segment lost 5 bases, leaving 7 bases of the junction unmatched. As DNA, the CDR3 is TGTGCCAGCAGCCTCGGGGGGGCGCTGGAGACCCAGTACTTC. Its protein is CASSLGGALETQYF.

In this sample, this clonotype turned up many times. This chain links TRBV4-2 with TRBJ1-5; D is perhaps TRBD1 (5 bases). The CDR3 runs to 14 residues. Trimming removed 1 base from V and 7 bases from J, with 11 bases in between. Looked up from germline, CDR1 is LGHNA and CDR2 is YNFKEQ. CDR3 amino acids: CASSQGGTEQPQHF. Written as DNA, the CDR3 is TGTGCCAGCAGCCAAGGAGGGACCGAACAGCCCCAGCATTTT.

This clonotype appeared a single time. A much bigger clone sits one base away, suggesting this may be a read error. The CDR3 DNA reads TGTGCCAGCCGGGACCACACCACAGATACGCAGTATTTT. Its protein is CASRDHTTDTQYF. The chain carries TRBV7-2 and TRBJ2-3; either TRBD1 or TRBD2 may fit D (5 bases each). Germline CDR1 and CDR2: SGHTA and FQGNSA. Trimming took off 8 bases at V and 2 bases at J, with 11 bases between the two ends. The CDR3 is made up of 13 amino acids.

This sequence joins TRBV5-8 and TRBJ1-5; perhaps TRBD1 as D (6 bases). Germline-derived CDR1 and CDR2 are SGHTS and YDEGEE. This CDR3 has 15 residues. V was shortened by 5 bases and J by 1 base, with 13 bases between the two germline ends. CDR3 DNA: TGTGCCAGCAGGTCACAGGGAGGGAGCAATCAGCCCCAGCATTTT. It specifies CASRSQGGSNQPQHF.

The chain couples TRBV5-4 to TRBJ1-6, with D hard to call. CDR3 length: 14 amino acids. The V and J ends lost 1 base and 4 bases respectively, with 6 bases between them. Looked up from germline, CDR1 is SGHNT and CDR2 is YYREEE (reference sequence). The CDR3 coding sequence is TGTGCCAGCAGCTTGCAAGAATATAATTCACCCCTCCACTTT. This codes for CASSLQEYNSPLHF. Full variable domain (outside the CDR3, taken from reference TRBV5-4 and TRBJ1-6): ETGVTQSPTHLIKTRGQQVTLRCSSQSGHNTVSWYQQALGQGPQFIFQYYREEENGRGNFPPRFSGLQFPNYSSELNVNALELDDSALYLCASSLQEYNSPLHFGNGTRLTVT.

This clonotype came up many times. V usage is TRBV5-1 and J usage is TRBJ2-1; the D gene is possibly TRBD1 (5 bases). The CDR3 sequence is 15 residues long. Germline V CDR1 and CDR2: SGHRS, YFSETQ. The V gene lost 2 bases and the J gene lost 4 bases, with 13 bases spanning the gap. CDR3 coding DNA: TGCGCCAGCAGCTTTGGTGGGGCAGCATACAATGAGCAGTTCTTC. Protein product: CASSFGGAAYNEQFF.